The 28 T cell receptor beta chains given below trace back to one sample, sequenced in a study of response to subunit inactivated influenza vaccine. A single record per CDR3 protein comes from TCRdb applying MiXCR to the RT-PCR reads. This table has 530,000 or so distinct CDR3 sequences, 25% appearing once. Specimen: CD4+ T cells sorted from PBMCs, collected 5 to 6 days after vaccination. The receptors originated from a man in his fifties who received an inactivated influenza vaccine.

CDR3 nucleotide sequence: TGTGCCACTACCGTCACCGGGGAGCTGTTTTTT. This sequence encodes CATTVTGELFF. The J gene is TRBJ2-2, the V gene TRBV15; D not certain. Germline V gene sequence: CDR1 LNHNV, CDR2 YYDKDF (reference sequence). Trimming cost V 9 bases and J 4 bases, with 6 bases left between them. This CDR3 has 11 residues.

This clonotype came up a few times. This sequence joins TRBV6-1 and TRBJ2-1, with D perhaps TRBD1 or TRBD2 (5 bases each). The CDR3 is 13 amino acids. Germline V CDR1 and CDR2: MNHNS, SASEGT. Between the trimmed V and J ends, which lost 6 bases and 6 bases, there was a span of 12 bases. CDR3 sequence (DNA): TGTGCCAGCAGGGGACCGCTCATCAATGAGCAGTTCTTC. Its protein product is CASRGPLINEQFF.

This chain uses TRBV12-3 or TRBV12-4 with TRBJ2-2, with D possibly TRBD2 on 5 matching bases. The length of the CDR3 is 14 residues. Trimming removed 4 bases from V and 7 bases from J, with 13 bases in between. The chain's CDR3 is CASSWASRGGELFF. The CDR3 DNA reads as TGTGCCAGCAGTTGGGCTAGCCGAGGCGGGGAGCTGTTTTTT.

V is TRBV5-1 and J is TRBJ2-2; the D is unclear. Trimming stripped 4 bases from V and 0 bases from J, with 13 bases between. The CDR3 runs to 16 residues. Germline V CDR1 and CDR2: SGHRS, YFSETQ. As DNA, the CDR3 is TGCGCCAGCAGCGCGGTTATCGGATCGAACACCGGGGAGCTGTTTTTT. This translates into CASSAVIGSNTGELFF.

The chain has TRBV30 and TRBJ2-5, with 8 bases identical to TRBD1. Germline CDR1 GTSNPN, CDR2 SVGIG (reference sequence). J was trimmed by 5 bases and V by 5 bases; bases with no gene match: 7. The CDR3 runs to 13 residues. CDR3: CAWARGPGETQYF. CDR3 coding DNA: TGTGCCTGGGCCAGGGGGCCGGGGGAGACCCAGTACTTC. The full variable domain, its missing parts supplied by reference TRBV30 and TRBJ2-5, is SQTIHQWPATLVQPVGSPLSLECTVEGTSNPNLYWYRQAAGRGLQLLFYSVGIGQISSEVPQNLSASRPQDRQFILSSKKLLLSDSGFYLCAWARGPGETQYFGPGTRLLVL.

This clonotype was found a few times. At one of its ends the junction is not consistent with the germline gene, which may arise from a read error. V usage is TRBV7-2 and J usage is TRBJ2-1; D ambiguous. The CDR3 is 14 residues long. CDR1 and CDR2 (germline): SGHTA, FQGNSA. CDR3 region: CAGPVQISNNEQFF. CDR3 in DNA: TGTGCCGGCCCGGTGCAGATCTCCAACAATGAGCAGTTCTTC.

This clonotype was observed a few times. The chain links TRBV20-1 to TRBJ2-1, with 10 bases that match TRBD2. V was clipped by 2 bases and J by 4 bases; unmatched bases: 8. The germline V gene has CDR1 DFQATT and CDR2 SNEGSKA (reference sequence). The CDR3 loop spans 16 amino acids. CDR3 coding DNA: TGCAGTGCTAGACCTCAAGCGGGAGGGAAATACAATGAGCAGTTCTTC. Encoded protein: CSARPQAGGKYNEQFF.

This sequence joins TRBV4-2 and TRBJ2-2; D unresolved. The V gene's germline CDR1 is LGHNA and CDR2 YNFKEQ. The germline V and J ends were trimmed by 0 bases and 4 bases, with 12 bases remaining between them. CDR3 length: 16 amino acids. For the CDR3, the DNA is TGTGCCAGCAGCCAAGATTTTGCAGGCCCCACCGGGGAGCTGTTTTTT. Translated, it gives CASSQDFAGPTGELFF.

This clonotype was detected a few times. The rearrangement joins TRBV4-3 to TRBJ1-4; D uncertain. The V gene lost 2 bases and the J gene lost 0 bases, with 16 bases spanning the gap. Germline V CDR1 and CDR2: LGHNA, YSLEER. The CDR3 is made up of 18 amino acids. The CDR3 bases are TGCGCCAGCAGCCAAACTATCCCGGGCTTCACAACTAATGAAAAACTGTTTTTT. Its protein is CASSQTIPGFTTNEKLFF.

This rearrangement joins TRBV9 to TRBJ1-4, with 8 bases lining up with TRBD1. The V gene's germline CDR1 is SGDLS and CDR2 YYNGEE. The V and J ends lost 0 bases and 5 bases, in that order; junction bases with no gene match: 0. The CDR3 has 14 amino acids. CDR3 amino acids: CASSVGTGNEKLFF. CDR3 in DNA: TGTGCCAGCAGCGTAGGGACAGGGAATGAAAAACTGTTTTTT.

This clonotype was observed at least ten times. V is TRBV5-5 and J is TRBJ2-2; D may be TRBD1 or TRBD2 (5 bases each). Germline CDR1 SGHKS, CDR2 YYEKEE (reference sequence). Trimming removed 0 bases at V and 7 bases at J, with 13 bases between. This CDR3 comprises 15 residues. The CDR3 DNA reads TGTGCCAGCAGCTTGGGGGGCACGAGGGGCGGGGAGCTGTTTTTT. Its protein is CASSLGGTRGGELFF. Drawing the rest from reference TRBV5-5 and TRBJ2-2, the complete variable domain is DAGVTQSPTHLIKTRGQQVTLRCSPISGHKSVSWYQQVLGQGPQFIFQYYEKEERGRGNFPDRFSARQFPNYSSELNVNALLLGDSALYLCASSLGGTRGGELFFGEGSRLTVL.

This CDR3 reads CSASFEGGTEAFF. The CDR3, as DNA: TGCAGTGCTAGTTTTGAGGGGGGCACTGAAGCTTTCTTT. The chain recombines TRBV20-1 with TRBJ1-1; TRBD1 is a possible D gene (6 bases). V was pared by 3 bases and J by 4 bases, with 12 bases between. This CDR3 comprises 13 residues. In germline, CDR1 is DFQATT, CDR2 SNEGSKA (reference sequence).

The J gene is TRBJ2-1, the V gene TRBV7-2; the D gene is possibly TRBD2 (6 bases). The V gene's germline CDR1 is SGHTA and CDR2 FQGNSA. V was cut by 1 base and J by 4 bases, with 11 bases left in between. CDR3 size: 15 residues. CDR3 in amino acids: CASSLEGGEYNEQFF. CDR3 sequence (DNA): TGTGCCAGCAGCTTAGAGGGAGGAGAGTACAATGAGCAGTTCTTC.

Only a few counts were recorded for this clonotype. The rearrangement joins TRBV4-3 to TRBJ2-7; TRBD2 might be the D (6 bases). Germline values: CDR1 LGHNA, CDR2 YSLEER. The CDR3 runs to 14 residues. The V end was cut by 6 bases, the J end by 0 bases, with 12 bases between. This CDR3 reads CASSGGTTSYEQYF. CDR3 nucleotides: TGCGCCAGCAGTGGCGGGACCACCTCCTACGAGCAGTACTTC.

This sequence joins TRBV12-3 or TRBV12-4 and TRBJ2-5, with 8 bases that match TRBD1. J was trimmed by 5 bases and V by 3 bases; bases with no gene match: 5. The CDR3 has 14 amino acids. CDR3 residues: CASSFDRGQETQYF. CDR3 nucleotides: TGTGCCAGCAGTTTCGACAGGGGACAGGAGACCCAGTACTTC.

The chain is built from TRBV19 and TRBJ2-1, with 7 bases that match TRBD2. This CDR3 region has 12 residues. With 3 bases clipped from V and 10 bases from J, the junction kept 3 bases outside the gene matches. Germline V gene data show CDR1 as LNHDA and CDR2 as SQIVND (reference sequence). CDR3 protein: CASSMGGFEQFF. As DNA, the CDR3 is TGTGCCAGTAGTATGGGAGGGTTCGAGCAGTTCTTC. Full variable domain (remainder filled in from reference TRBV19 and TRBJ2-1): DGGITQSPKYLFRKEGQNVTLSCEQNLNHDAMYWYRQDPGQGLRLIYYSQIVNDFQKGDIAEGYSVSREKKESFPLTVTSAQKNPTAFYLCASSMGGFEQFFGPGTRLTVL.

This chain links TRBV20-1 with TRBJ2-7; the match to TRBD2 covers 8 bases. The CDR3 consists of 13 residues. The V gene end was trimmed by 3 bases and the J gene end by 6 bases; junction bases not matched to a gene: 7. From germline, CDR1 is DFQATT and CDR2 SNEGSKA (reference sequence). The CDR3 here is CSARGGGITEQYF. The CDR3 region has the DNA TGCAGTGCTAGGGGCGGGGGGATAACCGAGCAGTACTTC.

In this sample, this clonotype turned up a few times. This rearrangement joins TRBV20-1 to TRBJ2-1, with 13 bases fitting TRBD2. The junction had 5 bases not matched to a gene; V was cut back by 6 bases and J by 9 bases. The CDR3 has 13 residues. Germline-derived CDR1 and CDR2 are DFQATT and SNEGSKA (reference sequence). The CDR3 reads CSAGTSGKGEQFF. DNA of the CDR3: TGCAGTGCCGGGACTAGCGGGAAGGGTGAGCAGTTCTTC.

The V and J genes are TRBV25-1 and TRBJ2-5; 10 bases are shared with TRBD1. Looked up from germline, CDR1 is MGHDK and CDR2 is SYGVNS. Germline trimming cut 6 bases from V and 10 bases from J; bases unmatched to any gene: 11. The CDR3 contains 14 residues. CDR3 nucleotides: TGTGCCAGCAGCCCGACAGGGGGCAACGGACTCCAGTACTTC. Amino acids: CASSPTGGNGLQYF.

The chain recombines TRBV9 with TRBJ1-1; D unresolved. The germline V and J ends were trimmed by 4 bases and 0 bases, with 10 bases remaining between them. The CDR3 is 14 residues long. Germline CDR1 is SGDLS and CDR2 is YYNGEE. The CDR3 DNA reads TGTGCCAGCAGCACCCCCCCTATGAACACTGAAGCTTTCTTT. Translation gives CASSTPPMNTEAFF. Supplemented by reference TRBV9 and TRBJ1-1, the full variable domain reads DSGVTQTPKHLITATGQRVTLRCSPRSGDLSVYWYQQSLDQGLQFLIQYYNGEERAKGNILERFSAQQFPDLHSELNLSSLELGDSALYFCASSTPPMNTEAFFGQGTRLTVV.

Written as DNA, the CDR3 is TGTGCCAGCAGTCCAGGGCCCACAACCTACGAGCAGTACTTC. It encodes CASSPGPTTYEQYF. The V call is TRBV27, the J call TRBJ2-7, with D possibly TRBD1 on 5 matching bases. The CDR3 covers 14 residues. CDR1 and CDR2 from the germline V gene are MNHEY and SMNVEV (reference sequence). The V end was cut by 5 bases, the J end by 2 bases, with 13 bases between.

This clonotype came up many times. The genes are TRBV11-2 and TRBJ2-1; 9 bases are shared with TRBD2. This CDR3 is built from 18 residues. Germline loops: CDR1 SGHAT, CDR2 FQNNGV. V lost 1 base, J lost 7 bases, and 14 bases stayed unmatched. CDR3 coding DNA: TGTGCCAGCAGCTTAGGTTGGGTTCGCGGGAGGGCCGGAAATGAGCAGTTCTTC. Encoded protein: CASSLGWVRGRAGNEQFF.

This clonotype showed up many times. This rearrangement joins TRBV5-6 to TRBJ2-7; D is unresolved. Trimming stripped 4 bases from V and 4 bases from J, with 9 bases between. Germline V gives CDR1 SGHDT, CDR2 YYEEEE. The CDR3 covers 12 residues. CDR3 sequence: CASSLGRYEQYF. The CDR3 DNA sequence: TGTGCCAGCAGCCTCGGACGGTACGAGCAGTACTTC.

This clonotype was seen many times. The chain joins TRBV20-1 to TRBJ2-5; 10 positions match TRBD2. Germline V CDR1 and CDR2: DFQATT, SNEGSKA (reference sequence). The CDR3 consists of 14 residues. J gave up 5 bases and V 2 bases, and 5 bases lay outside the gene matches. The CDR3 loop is CSARTTSGMETQYF. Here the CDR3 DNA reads TGCAGTGCTAGAACAACTAGCGGGATGGAGACCCAGTACTTC.

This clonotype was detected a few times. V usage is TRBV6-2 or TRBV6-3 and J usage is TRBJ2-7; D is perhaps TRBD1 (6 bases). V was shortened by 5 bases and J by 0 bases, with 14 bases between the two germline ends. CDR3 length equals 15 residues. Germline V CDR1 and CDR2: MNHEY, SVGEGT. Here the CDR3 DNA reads TGTGCCAGCAGTGACCCCCCAGGGGACTCCTACGAGCAGTACTTC. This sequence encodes CASSDPPGDSYEQYF.

CDR3 coding DNA: TGTGCCAGCAGCCAAGATAGGGTTCATGAAGCTTTCTTT. It encodes CASSQDRVHEAFF. The chain combines TRBV4-2 with TRBJ1-1, with D hard to call. The CDR3 is 13 amino acids. Germline V gene sequence: CDR1 LGHNA, CDR2 YNFKEQ. V was clipped by 0 bases and J by 7 bases, with 9 bases between them.

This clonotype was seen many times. The CDR3 DNA is TGTGCCAGCAGCTTAAGTCCCTCTGGCGCGAACTCCTACGAGCAGTACTTC. Protein: CASSLSPSGANSYEQYF. The rearrangement joins TRBV7-9 to TRBJ2-7, with D uncertain. The CDR3 loop spans 17 amino acids. Germline V lookup: CDR1 SEHNR, CDR2 FQNEAQ (reference sequence). The V end lost 2 bases, the J end lost 0 bases, and 17 bases lay between the germline ends.

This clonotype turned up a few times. DNA of the CDR3: TGTGCCAGCAGTTTAGTCCGGGACAGGGCTTCCAATGAGCAGTTCTTC. Translated: CASSLVRDRASNEQFF. The V and J genes are TRBV27 and TRBJ2-1; TRBD1 matches 9 bases. V was clipped by 2 bases and J by 6 bases; unmatched bases: 8. This CDR3 contains 16 residues. Germline V lookup: CDR1 MNHEY, CDR2 SMNVEV (reference sequence).